This T cell receptor (beta chain) came from a study of early T cells in non-severe SARS-CoV-2 infection. A single record per CDR3 protein comes from TCRdb applying MiXCR to the 5' RACE reads. The sample carries 24,000 or so distinct CDR3 sequences, 4% to 5% recorded once. V gave up 7 bases and J gave up 1 base, with 22 bases separating them. This CDR3 spans 16 amino acids. Per the germline V gene, CDR1 is DFQATT and CDR2 is SNEGSKA (reference sequence). This clonotype was detected ten times or more. The source of this sequence is an adult who was a healthcare worker with PCR-confirmed SARS-CoV-2 infection or an uninfected control (not recorded which). Source material: whole blood. The gene calls are TRBV20-1 and TRBJ1-1; possible D gene TRBD1, 5 bases. The CDR3 coding sequence is TGCAGTGTAAACTCGAAGCAGGGCCTCACGAACACTGAAGCTTTCTTT. Translation gives CSVNSKQGLTNTEAFF.